This passage covers 12 T cell receptor beta chains from one sample sequenced in a study of beta chain features in type 1 diabetes. cDNA synthesis used the whole RNA isolate, giving expressed TCRB sequences. Method: immunoSEQ multiplex PCR; TCRdb's copy keeps in-frame clones and lacks some. The sample consists of about 16,000 clones, around 70% of them appearing once. Antigen specificity for these receptors is unknown. The study's findings and limits: Across all four CD4+ subsets, people with type 1 diabetes showed modestly shorter TCRB CDR3s.

The sample taken for sequencing was stem cell memory CD4+ T cells from blood. The receptors shown here come from a man aged 30-40 years with type 1 diabetes.

The V call is TRBV7-8, the J call TRBJ2-2, with 7 bases aligning to TRBD1. V trimming: 5 bases; J trimming: 5 bases; junction bases outside the gene matches: 8. Germline values: CDR1 SGHVS, CDR2 FQNEAQ. This CDR3 has 15 amino acids. In nucleotides, the CDR3 is TGTGCCAGCAGCCCCCGACAGGGTAGTACCGGGGAGCTGTTTTTT. Translating gives CASSPRQGSTGELFF.

This clone was seen only once. The CDR3 loop reads CAWRGWTGESGYTF. DNA of the CDR3: TGTGCCTGGAGGGGGTGGACAGGGGAATCTGGCTACACCTTC. The rearrangement joins TRBV30 to TRBJ1-2, with TRBD1 matching over 9 bases. J gave up 7 bases and V 3 bases, and 9 bases lay outside the gene matches. The CDR3 sequence is 14 residues long. Germline lookup yields CDR1 GTSNPN and CDR2 SVGIG (reference sequence).

This clone has only a few counts. The chain employs TRBV7-9 and TRBJ2-1, with 10 bases aligning to TRBD2. Losses at the gene ends were 1 base for V and 3 bases for J; bases not matched to a gene: 6. The germline V gene has CDR1 SEHNR and CDR2 FQNEAQ (reference sequence). CDR3 size: 17 residues. CDR3 amino acids: CASSLERGGQLYNEQFF. CDR3 in DNA: TGTGCCAGCAGCTTAGAGCGGGGGGGCCAGCTCTACAATGAGCAGTTCTTC.

The chain joins TRBV10-3 to TRBJ2-5; 7 bases align to TRBD1. This CDR3 has 16 amino acids. The V segment lost 4 bases and the J segment 4 bases; nucleotides outside the gene matches: 12. Germline CDR1 and CDR2: ENHRY and SYGVKD. The DNA of the CDR3 is TGTGCCATCAGTGGACAGGGCCTTGGCTCCCCAGAGACCCAGTACTTC. Its protein is CAISGQGLGSPETQYF.

This chain links TRBV7-9 with TRBJ1-2; a weak D match, TRBD1 (6 bases). The CDR3 has 13 residues. Germline-derived CDR1 and CDR2 are SEHNR and FQNEAQ (reference sequence). V gave up 6 bases and J gave up 8 bases, with 16 bases separating them. The CDR3 DNA is TGTGCCAGCAGAGAAACAGGGAACTCGGGCTACACCTTC. It encodes CASRETGNSGYTF.

The V call is TRBV29-1, the J call TRBJ1-1, with a tentative D call TRBD1 (6 bases). The CDR3 consists of 13 residues. V shed 7 bases and J shed 2 bases, with 14 bases lying between them. Germline CDR1 reads SQVTM; CDR2 reads ANQGSEA. In nucleotides, the CDR3 is TGCAGCGGGGTCGGACAGTACAACACTGAAGCTTTCTTT. Translating gives CSGVGQYNTEAFF.

The V call is TRBV15, the J call TRBJ1-6; D not resolved. The V and J ends lost 0 bases and 8 bases respectively, with 14 bases between them. Germline lookup yields CDR1 LNHNV and CDR2 YYDKDF (reference sequence). The CDR3 is made up of 16 amino acids. The CDR3 DNA follows: TGTGCCACCAGCAGAGATGTTGGAATGAGGGATTCACCCCTCCACTTT. This encodes CATSRDVGMRDSPLHF.

The chain has TRBV18 and TRBJ2-7; maybe TRBD1 (6 bases). V lost 5 bases to trimming and J lost 2 bases, with 19 bases between them. Germline V gene lookup returns CDR1 KGHSH and CDR2 LQKENI. The CDR3 loop spans 16 amino acids. For the CDR3, the DNA is TGTGCCAGCTCATTCGGTACCCGGGGACAACCCTACGAGCAGTACTTC. It specifies CASSFGTRGQPYEQYF.

The chain uses TRBV6-5 and TRBJ1-1; D gene ambiguous. The CDR3 has 14 residues. CDR1 MNHEY and CDR2 SVGAGI come from the germline V gene. The V end was cut by 0 bases, the J end by 4 bases, with 9 bases between. CDR3: CASSYSIRSTEAFF. The CDR3 region has the DNA TGTGCCAGCAGTTACTCGATCCGGAGCACTGAAGCTTTCTTT.

The J gene is TRBJ1-2, the V gene TRBV11-2, with a tentative D call TRBD1 (6 bases). The CDR3 runs to 14 residues. V was pared by 6 bases and J by 3 bases, with 14 bases between. Germline V gives CDR1 SGHAT, CDR2 FQNNGV. The CDR3 loop reads CASSPGGHYYGYTF. CDR3 nucleotides: TGTGCCAGCAGTCCCGGGGGGCACTACTATGGCTACACCTTC.

The V gene is TRBV4-1, the J gene TRBJ1-5; D may be TRBD1 (6 bases). Trimming took off 2 bases at V and 4 bases at J, with 15 bases between the two ends. CDR3 length: 16 amino acids. Germline V gene lookup returns CDR1 MGHRA and CDR2 YSYEKL. The CDR3 nucleotides are TGCGCCAGCAGCCAAACAGGGCTCCCGGGGAATCAGCCCCAGCATTTT. It specifies CASSQTGLPGNQPQHF.

This sequence joins TRBV2 and TRBJ2-2; the D gene is possibly TRBD1 (6 bases). Trimming left V 5 bases short and J 4 bases short, with 11 bases between. The CDR3 is made up of 14 amino acids. Per the germline V gene, CDR1 is SNHLY and CDR2 is FYNNEI. The CDR3 spells CASSTGWTTGELFF. CDR3 bases: TGTGCCAGCAGTACAGGGTGGACCACCGGGGAGCTGTTTTTT.